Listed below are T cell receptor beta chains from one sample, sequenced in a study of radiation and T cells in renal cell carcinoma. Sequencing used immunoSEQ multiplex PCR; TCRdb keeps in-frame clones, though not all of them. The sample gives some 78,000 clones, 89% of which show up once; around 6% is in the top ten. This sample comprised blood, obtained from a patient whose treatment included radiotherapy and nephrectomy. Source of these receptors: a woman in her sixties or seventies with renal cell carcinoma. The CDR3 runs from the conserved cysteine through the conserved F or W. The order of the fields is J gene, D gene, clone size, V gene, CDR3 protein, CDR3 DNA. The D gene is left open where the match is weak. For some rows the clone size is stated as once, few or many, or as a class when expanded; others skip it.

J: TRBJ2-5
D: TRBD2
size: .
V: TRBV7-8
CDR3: CASSQRLAGGDETQYF
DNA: TGTGCCAGCAGCCAGAGGCTAGCGGGGGGGGATGAGACCCAGTACTTC

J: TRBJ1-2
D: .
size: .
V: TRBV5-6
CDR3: CASSLISSYGYTF
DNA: TGTGCCAGCAGCTTAATTTCATCCTATGGCTACACCTTC

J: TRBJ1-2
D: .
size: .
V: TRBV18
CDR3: CASSPNHLDGYTF
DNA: TGTGCCAGCTCACCAAATCACTTGGATGGCTACACCTTC

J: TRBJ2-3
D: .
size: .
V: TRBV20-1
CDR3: CSARLNTQYF
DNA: TGCAGTGCAAGGCTCAATACGCAGTATTTT

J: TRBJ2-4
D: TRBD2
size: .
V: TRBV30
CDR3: CAWSVGQGRGGRSLAKNIQYF
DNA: TGTGCCTGGAGTGTAGGGCAGGGTCGCGGGGGGCGGAGTTTGGCCAAAAACATTCAGTACTTC

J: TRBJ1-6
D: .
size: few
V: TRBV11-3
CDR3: CASSLNGSPLHF
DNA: TGTGCCAGCAGCTTAAATGGCTCACCCCTCCACTTT

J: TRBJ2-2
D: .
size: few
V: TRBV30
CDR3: CAWSYATGELFF
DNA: TGTGCCTGGAGTTACGCTACCGGGGAGCTGTTTTTT

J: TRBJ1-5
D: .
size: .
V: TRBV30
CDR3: CAWSTSSNQPQHF
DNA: TGTGCCTGGAGTACCAGTAGCAATCAGCCCCAGCATTTT

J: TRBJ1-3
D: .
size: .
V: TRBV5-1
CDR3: CASSPDSSGNTIYF
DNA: TGCGCCAGCAGCCCGGACAGCTCTGGAAACACCATATATTTT

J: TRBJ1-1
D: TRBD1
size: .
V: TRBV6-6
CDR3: CASRGTGFTEAFF
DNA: TGTGCCAGCAGGGGGACAGGGTTCACTGAAGCTTTCTTT

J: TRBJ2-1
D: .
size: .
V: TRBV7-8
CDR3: CASSADGSAYNEQFF
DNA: TGTGCCAGCAGCGCTGACGGCTCAGCCTACAATGAGCAGTTCTTC

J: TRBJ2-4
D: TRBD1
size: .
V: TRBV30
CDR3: CAWTTGDPKNIQYF
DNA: TGTGCCTGGACGACAGGGGATCCCAAAAACATTCAGTACTTC

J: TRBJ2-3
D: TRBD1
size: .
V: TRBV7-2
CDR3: CASSLRTGGTDTQYF
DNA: TGTGCCAGCAGCCTAAGGACAGGGGGCACAGATACGCAGTATTTT

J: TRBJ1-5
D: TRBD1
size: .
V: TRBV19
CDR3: CASRAGRGPGQPQHF
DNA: TGTGCCAGTAGGGCAGGCAGGGGGCCGGGTCAGCCCCAGCATTTT

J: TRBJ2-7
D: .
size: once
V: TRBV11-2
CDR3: CASSLESLEQYF
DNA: TGTGCCAGCAGCTTAGAGTCCCTCGAGCAGTACTTC

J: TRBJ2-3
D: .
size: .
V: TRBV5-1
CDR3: CASSFLPESGTDTQYF
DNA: TGCGCCAGCAGCTTTCTTCCCGAATCGGGCACAGATACGCAGTATTTT

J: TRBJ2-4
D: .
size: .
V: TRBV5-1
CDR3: CASSPHRIGGSAKNIQYF
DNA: TGCGCCAGCAGCCCACATAGAATAGGGGGTTCAGCCAAAAACATTCAGTACTTC

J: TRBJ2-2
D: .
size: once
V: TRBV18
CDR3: CASSPRISVTGTGELFF
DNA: TGTGCCAGCTCACCAAGAATCTCCGTGACGGGCACCGGGGAGCTGTTTTTT

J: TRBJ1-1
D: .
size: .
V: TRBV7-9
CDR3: CASSPSPALNTEAFF
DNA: TGTGCCAGCAGCCCTAGTCCAGCACTGAACACTGAAGCTTTCTTT

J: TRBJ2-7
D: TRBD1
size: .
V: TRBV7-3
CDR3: CASSPSTGPSEQYF
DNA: TGTGCCAGCAGTCCGTCGACAGGGCCCAGCGAGCAGTACTTC

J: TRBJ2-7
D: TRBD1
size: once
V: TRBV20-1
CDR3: CSVDRVDEQYF
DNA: TGCAGTGTGGACAGGGTCGACGAGCAGTACTTC

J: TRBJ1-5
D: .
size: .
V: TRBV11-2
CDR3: CASSSSRGQPQHF
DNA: TGTGCCAGCAGCTCCTCTAGAGGGCAGCCCCAGCATTTT

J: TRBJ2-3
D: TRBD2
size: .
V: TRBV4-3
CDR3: CASSQDPPSGQDTQYF
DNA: TGCGCCAGCAGCCAAGACCCCCCTAGCGGACAAGATACGCAGTATTTT

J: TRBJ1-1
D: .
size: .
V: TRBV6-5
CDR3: CASSGPGQRTEAFF
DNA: TGTGCCAGCAGTGGACCGGGCCAGAGAACTGAAGCTTTCTTT

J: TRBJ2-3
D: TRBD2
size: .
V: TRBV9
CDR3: CASSVEPRGSSTDTQYF
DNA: TGTGCCAGCAGCGTAGAGCCGCGGGGGTCTAGCACAGATACGCAGTATTTT

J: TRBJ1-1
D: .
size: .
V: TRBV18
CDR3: CASSPTGILSTEAFF
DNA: TGTGCCAGCTCACCCACAGGGATTCTGAGCACTGAAGCTTTCTTT

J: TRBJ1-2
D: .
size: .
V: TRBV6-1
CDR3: CASSEAGAGYTF
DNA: TGTGCCAGCAGTGAGGCGGGAGCCGGCTACACCTTC

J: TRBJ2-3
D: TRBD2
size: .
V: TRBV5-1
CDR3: CASSHRTSGGPTSDTQYF
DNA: TGCGCCAGCAGCCATAGGACTAGCGGGGGCCCGACCTCAGATACGCAGTATTTT

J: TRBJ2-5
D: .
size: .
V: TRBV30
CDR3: CAWSWGWGPPRETQYF
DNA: TGTGCCTGGTCCTGGGGTTGGGGTCCCCCGAGAGAGACCCAGTACTTC

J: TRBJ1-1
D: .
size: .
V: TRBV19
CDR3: CASSPQRDGTRTEAFF
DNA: TGTGCCAGTAGTCCCCAAAGGGATGGGACACGGACTGAAGCTTTCTTT

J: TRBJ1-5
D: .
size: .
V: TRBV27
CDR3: CASSLVSGQPQHF
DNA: TGTGCCAGCAGTTTAGTCTCGGGGCAGCCCCAGCATTTT

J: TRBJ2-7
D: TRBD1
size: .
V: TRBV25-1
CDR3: CASSDSKRGRSSYEQYF
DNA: TGTGCCAGCAGTGATTCAAAGAGGGGGCGAAGCTCCTACGAGCAGTACTTC

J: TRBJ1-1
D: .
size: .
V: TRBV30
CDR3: CAWRPDRPNTEAFF
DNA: TGTGCCTGGAGACCAGACAGACCGAACACTGAAGCTTTCTTT

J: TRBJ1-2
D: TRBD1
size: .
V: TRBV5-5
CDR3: CASSSEGQYYGYTF
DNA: TGTGCCAGCAGCTCGGAGGGACAGTACTATGGCTACACCTTC

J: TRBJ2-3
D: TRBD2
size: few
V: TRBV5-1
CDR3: CASSLTQRGGQGDTQYF
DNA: TGCGCCAGCAGCTTGACTCAGCGGGGGGGCCAAGGGGATACGCAGTATTTT

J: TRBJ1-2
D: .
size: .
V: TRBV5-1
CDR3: CASSLAGSGSGYGYTF
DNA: TGCGCCAGCAGCTTGGCCGGATCGGGGAGTGGGTATGGCTACACCTTC

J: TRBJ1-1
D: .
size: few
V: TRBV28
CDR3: CASVRGLRNTEAFF
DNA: TGTGCCAGCGTTCGGGGATTGAGGAACACTGAAGCTTTCTTT

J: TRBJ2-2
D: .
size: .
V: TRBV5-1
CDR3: CASSFRQTNTGELFF
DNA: TGCGCCAGCAGCTTTCGGCAGACTAACACCGGGGAGCTGTTTTTT

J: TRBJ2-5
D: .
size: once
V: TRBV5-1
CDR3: CASSLAPFPGEQYF
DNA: TGCGCCAGCAGCTTGGCCCCGTTCCCCGGGGAGCAGTACTTC

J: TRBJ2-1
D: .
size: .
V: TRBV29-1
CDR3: CSVEAGKSYNEQFF
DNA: TGCAGCGTTGAAGCGGGGAAGAGCTACAATGAGCAGTTCTTC

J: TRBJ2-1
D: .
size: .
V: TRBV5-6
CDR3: CASSLVGASYNEQFF
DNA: TGTGCCAGCAGCTTGGTAGGGGCTTCTTACAATGAGCAGTTCTTC

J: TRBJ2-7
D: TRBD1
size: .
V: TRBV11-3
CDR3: CASSFAAGTGGGEQYF
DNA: TGTGCCAGCAGCTTTGCTGCCGGGACAGGGGGTGGCGAGCAGTACTTC

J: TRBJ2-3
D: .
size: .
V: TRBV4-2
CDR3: CASSQDGSTDTQYF
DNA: TGTGCCAGCAGCCAAGATGGGAGCACAGATACGCAGTATTTT

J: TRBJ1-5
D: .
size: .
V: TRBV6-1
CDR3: CASSERGDQPQHF
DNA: TGTGCCAGCAGTGAACGAGGGGATCAGCCCCAGCATTTT

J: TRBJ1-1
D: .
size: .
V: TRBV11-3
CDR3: CASSLEENTEAFF
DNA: TGTGCCAGCAGCTTAGAGGAGAACACTGAAGCTTTCTTT